The present T cell receptor (beta chain) was sequenced within a study of cytomegalovirus exposure and HLA in healthy donors. As for this clone: Its specificity is unknown.

A multiplex PCR was run with 60 Vbeta primers and 13 Jbeta primers. Original processing methods: Unique TCR beta chains totaled some 88 million in a later count, with around 11 million of them shared. Assay: immunoSEQ multiplex PCR; the TCRdb copy retains only in-frame clones and omits some. The V and J calls and clone size were taken over from that table, and D and trimming were inferred from the DNA. The sample gives about 150,000 clones, roughly 80% of which show up once; 3.5% to 4.5% is in the top ten. Overall study results and limits: Among the sequence variants, a highly shared cluster was likely an artifact of sequencing. A later analysis associated some 16,000 TCR beta sequences with HLA alleles at a 0.05 false discovery rate. In a later analysis, CMV-associated beta chains were mostly HLA-associated, it appeared.

The CDR3 runs 16 residues. V lost 5 bases, J lost 6 bases, and 14 bases stayed unmatched. Germline-derived CDR1 and CDR2 are LNHDA and SQIVND (reference sequence). This TCR derives from a woman aged 40 to 50 in good health and CMV-seropositive. The sample consisted of PBMCs. V gene TRBV19 combines with J gene TRBJ2-5; 8 nucleotides align to TRBD2. DNA for the CDR3: TGTGCCAGTAGTTCTCGGGGAAGCGGGAGCATACAGACCCAGTACTTC. It codes for CASSSRGSGSIQTQYF.